The clone carrying this TCR beta chain was recorded a few times. Only in-frame clones appear in the TCRdb table, and some are missing; sequencing was by immunoSEQ multiplex PCR. The sample contains approximately 170,000 clones, approximately 85% of which appear only once. The data derive from a study of blood T cell repertoires in COVID-19. Overall study context: The United States, Italy and Spain supplied acute and convalescent COVID-19 samples.

Trimming at V came to 0 bases and at J to 9 bases, leaving 2 bases not matched to a gene. The germline gives CDR1 SGHRS, CDR2 YFSETQ. This CDR3 contains 13 residues. The genes are TRBV5-1 and TRBJ1-5; TRBD1 matches at 8 bases. The sequenced material came from peripheral blood. The receptor was isolated from a man older than 75 with COVID-19, enrolled during active disease. Written as DNA, the CDR3 is TGCGCCAGCAGCTTGGCAGGGGGCTCGCCCCAGCATTTT. Translated: CASSLAGGSPQHF. The full variable domain, rest sourced from reference TRBV5-1 and TRBJ1-5, is KAGVTQTPRYLIKTRGQQVTLSCSPISGHRSVSWYQQTPGQGLQFLFEYFSETQRNKGNFPGRFSGRQFSNSRSEMNVSTLELGDSALYLCASSLAGGSPQHFGDGTRLSIL.